One sample yielded the 19 T cell receptor beta chains listed below, sequenced in a study of OX40 agonist ivuxolimab in advanced cancers. TCRdb keeps only in-frame clones here, not all; method: immunoSEQ multiplex PCR. Here the sample spans under 100,000 clones, approximately 85% being singletons. This material consisted of CD4+ or CD8+ T cells sorted from blood, taken in a trial of the OX40 agonist ivuxolimab. Receptor source: an adult with an advanced solid tumor such as melanoma, head and neck, liver or kidney cancer.

The J gene is TRBJ2-7, the V gene TRBV19; TRBD1 matches at 7 bases. V lost 1 base and J lost 7; bases outside the gene matches: 1. The CDR3 covers 12 residues. In germline, CDR1 is LNHDA, CDR2 SQIVND (reference sequence). The CDR3 loop reads CASSIGDREQYF. CDR3 DNA sequence: TGTGCCAGTAGTATAGGGGACAGAGAGCAGTACTTC.

The V call is TRBV27, the J call TRBJ1-1; D might be TRBD1 (6 bases). The V gene's germline CDR1 is MNHEY and CDR2 SMNVEV (reference sequence). Deletions cut 7 bases from V and 4 bases from J, with 19 bases between. This CDR3 contains 15 residues. The CDR3 loop is CASISTHFRGTEAFF. CDR3 sequence (DNA): TGTGCCAGCATTTCCACTCACTTCAGGGGCACTGAAGCTTTCTTT.

The chain is built from TRBV9 and TRBJ2-3; TRBD2 aligns across 8 bases. This CDR3 comprises 17 residues. The germline gives CDR1 SGDLS, CDR2 YYNGEE. The junction had 7 bases not matched to a gene; V was cut back by 0 bases and J by 1 base. The CDR3 here is CASSVGGGTTGTDTQYF. The CDR3 DNA follows: TGTGCCAGCAGCGTAGGCGGGGGGACGACAGGCACAGATACGCAGTATTTT. The whole variable domain, filled in from reference TRBV9 and TRBJ2-3, reads DSGVTQTPKHLITATGQRVTLRCSPRSGDLSVYWYQQSLDQGLQFLIQYYNGEERAKGNILERFSAQQFPDLHSELNLSSLELGDSALYFCASSVGGGTTGTDTQYFGPGTRLTVL.

The gene calls are TRBV5-1 and TRBJ1-6, with D tentatively TRBD1 (6 bases). Trimming removed 0 bases from V and 7 bases from J, with 17 bases in between. The germline CDR1 and CDR2 sequences are SGHRS and YFSETQ. This CDR3 has 17 amino acids. The CDR3 sequence is CASSLAFRGQANSPLHF. CDR3 bases: TGCGCCAGCAGCTTGGCCTTTCGGGGACAAGCCAATTCACCCCTCCACTTT.

This sequence joins TRBV5-6 and TRBJ1-4, with D unclear. This CDR3 region has 14 residues. Germline CDR1 SGHDT, CDR2 YYEEEE. Trimming shortened V by 4 bases and J by 3 bases, and 10 bases separated the two germline ends. The CDR3 coding sequence is TGTGCCAGCAGCCTGAAAGGCGCTAATGAAAAACTGTTTTTT. Protein product: CASSLKGANEKLFF.

The V call is TRBV15, the J call TRBJ2-4; D not certain. Germline V CDR1 and CDR2: LNHNV, YYDKDF (reference sequence). The CDR3 consists of 13 residues. Deletions cut 0 bases from V and 6 bases from J, with 6 bases between. The CDR3 loop is CATSRERRNIQYF. The CDR3, as DNA: TGTGCCACCAGCAGAGAGCGGAGAAACATTCAGTACTTC.

The genes are TRBV28 and TRBJ2-5, with D possibly being TRBD1 (5 bases). The germline CDR1 and CDR2 sequences are MDHEN and SYDVKM. The CDR3 totals 13 residues. Trimming left V 3 bases short and J 8 bases short, with 13 bases between. The CDR3 loop reads CASSFVRADTQYF. CDR3 DNA: TGTGCCAGCAGTTTTGTCAGGGCGGATACCCAGTACTTC.

The chain uses TRBV30 and TRBJ2-1, with D possibly TRBD1 on 6 matching bases. The CDR3 runs 13 residues. The germline V gene encodes CDR1 GTSNPN and CDR2 SVGIG (reference sequence). V was trimmed by 3 bases and J by 5 bases, leaving 11 bases between them. As DNA, the CDR3 is TGTGCCTGGAGGTGGGGACACAACAATGAGCAGTTCTTC. Protein: CAWRWGHNNEQFF.

The V call is TRBV5-1, the J call TRBJ1-1, with 7 positions matching TRBD1. CDR1 and CDR2 from the germline V gene are SGHRS and YFSETQ. The trim removed 0 bases at V and 4 bases at J, leaving 6 bases unmatched. The CDR3 spans 15 residues. The CDR3 here is CASSLGDSLGTEAFF. CDR3 bases: TGCGCCAGCAGCTTGGGGGACAGTCTCGGCACTGAAGCTTTCTTT. Variable domain in full (rest from reference TRBV5-1 and TRBJ1-1): KAGVTQTPRYLIKTRGQQVTLSCSPISGHRSVSWYQQTPGQGLQFLFEYFSETQRNKGNFPGRFSGRQFSNSRSEMNVSTLELGDSALYLCASSLGDSLGTEAFFGQGTRLTVV.

The chain has TRBV10-1 and TRBJ2-6; possibly TRBD1 or TRBD2 for D (5 bases each). Trimming took 3 bases from V and 0 from J, leaving 18 bases between them. CDR1 WNHNN and CDR2 SYGVQD come from the germline V gene (reference sequence). The CDR3 covers 19 residues. The CDR3 bases are TGCGCCAGCAGTGAACTAGACCGGGACGGAGACTCTGGGGCCAACGTCCTGACTTTC. It yields the protein CASSELDRDGDSGANVLTF.

V is TRBV10-2 and J is TRBJ2-2; D call uncertain. Germline V gene data show CDR1 as WSHSY and CDR2 as SAAADI. The CDR3 covers 12 residues. The CDR3 loop reads CAGSSYTGELFF. DNA of the CDR3: TGCGCGGGCTCCAGCTACACCGGGGAGCTGTTTTTT.

CDR3 sequence (DNA): TGTGCCACCAGCAGAGAAGGGCGGGGGGGAATAGATACGCAGTATTTT. Its protein is CATSREGRGGIDTQYF. The chain has TRBV15 and TRBJ2-3, with TRBD2 matching 9 bases. Trimming took 0 bases from V and 5 from J; bases not matched to a gene: 6. CDR3 size: 16 residues. Germline CDR1 LNHNV, CDR2 YYDKDF (reference sequence).

The rearrangement links TRBV5-1 to TRBJ1-4; possible D gene TRBD1, 6 bases. This CDR3 spans 16 amino acids. Between the trimmed V and J ends, which lost 1 base and 3 bases, there was a span of 13 bases. CDR1 is SGHRS and CDR2 is YFSETQ in the germline V gene. The CDR3 reads CASSLRSGESNEKLFF. CDR3 nucleotide sequence: TGCGCCAGCAGCTTGAGATCAGGGGAGTCTAATGAAAAACTGTTTTTT.

V and J are TRBV5-1 and TRBJ1-2; D may be TRBD1 (6 bases). The CDR3 runs to 15 residues. V was cut by 4 bases and J by 7 bases, with 20 bases left in between. CDR1 is SGHRS and CDR2 is YFSETQ in the germline V gene. CDR3 protein: CASSAESTGSRGYTF. For the CDR3, the DNA is TGCGCCAGCAGCGCCGAAAGTACAGGGTCGCGTGGCTACACCTTC.

The chain employs TRBV6-1 and TRBJ2-2, with a weak D call TRBD1 (5 bases). The germline CDR1 and CDR2 sequences are MNHNS and SASEGT. This CDR3 contains 17 residues. Trimming removed 2 bases from V and 5 bases from J, with 18 bases in between. The CDR3 bases are TGTGCCAGCAGTGAATTTTTGCCAGGGTCGGGTACCGGGGAGCTGTTTTTT. It encodes CASSEFLPGSGTGELFF.

The rearrangement links TRBV9 to TRBJ1-2, with D perhaps matching TRBD1 (5 bases). The CDR3 loop spans 15 amino acids. Germline CDR1 and CDR2: SGDLS and YYNGEE. Trimming cost V 0 bases and J 10 bases, with 19 bases left between them. This chain's CDR3 is CASSVVGQGAGSYTF. Here the CDR3 DNA reads TGTGCCAGCAGCGTAGTAGGGCAGGGAGCGGGGTCCTACACCTTC.

The chain carries TRBV5-1 and TRBJ1-2, with TRBD1 identical over 9 bases. CDR1 and CDR2 (germline): SGHRS, YFSETQ. CDR3 length equals 15 residues. V shed 0 bases and J 5 bases; nucleotides not matched to a gene: 5. CDR3 sequence: CASSLVRTGAYGYTF. CDR3 nucleotide sequence: TGCGCCAGCAGCTTGGTTCGGACAGGGGCTTATGGCTACACCTTC.

V is TRBV5-6 and J is TRBJ1-5; a possible D gene is TRBD1 (6 bases). The CDR3 spans 14 residues. Trimming stripped 2 bases from V and 6 bases from J, with 12 bases between. Looked up from germline, CDR1 is SGHDT and CDR2 is YYEEEE. The CDR3 reads CASSFLPQGQPQHF. CDR3 nucleotide sequence: TGTGCCAGCAGCTTTCTGCCACAGGGTCAGCCCCAGCATTTT.

This chain links TRBV4-3 with TRBJ2-1, with 8 positions matching TRBD1. The CDR3 runs to 15 residues. After removal of 4 bases from V and 0 bases from J, the junction contained 2 bases not matched to a gene. Germline CDR1 is LGHNA and CDR2 is YSLEER. As DNA, the CDR3 is TGCGCCAGCAGCCTCGGACAGGGCTCCTACAATGAGCAGTTCTTC. Translating gives CASSLGQGSYNEQFF.